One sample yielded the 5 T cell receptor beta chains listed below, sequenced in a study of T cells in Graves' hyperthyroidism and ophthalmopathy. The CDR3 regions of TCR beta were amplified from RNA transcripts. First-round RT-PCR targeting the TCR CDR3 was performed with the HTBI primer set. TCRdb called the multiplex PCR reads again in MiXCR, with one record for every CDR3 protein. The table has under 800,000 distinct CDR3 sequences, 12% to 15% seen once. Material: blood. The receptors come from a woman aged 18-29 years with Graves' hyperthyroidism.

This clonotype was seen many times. The DNA of the CDR3 is TGTGCCAGCAGTGAAGACGGCGGGAGGCGGTACGAGCAGTACTTC. Protein: CASSEDGGRRYEQYF. The V and J genes are TRBV2 and TRBJ2-7; TRBD2 agrees at 8 bases. This CDR3 comprises 15 residues. Looked up from germline, CDR1 is SNHLY and CDR2 is FYNNEI. Trimming cost V 1 base and J 4 bases; bases outside gene matches: 6.

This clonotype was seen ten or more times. The CDR3 is CASSLSRTANSYEQYF. Written as DNA, the CDR3 is TGTGCCAGCAGCTTATCAAGGACAGCCAACTCCTACGAGCAGTACTTC. This chain joins TRBV11-3 and TRBJ2-7; perhaps TRBD1 as D (6 bases). V gave up 2 bases and J gave up 0 bases, with 14 bases separating them. The CDR3 length is 16 residues. Germline-derived CDR1 and CDR2 are SGHNT and YENEEA.

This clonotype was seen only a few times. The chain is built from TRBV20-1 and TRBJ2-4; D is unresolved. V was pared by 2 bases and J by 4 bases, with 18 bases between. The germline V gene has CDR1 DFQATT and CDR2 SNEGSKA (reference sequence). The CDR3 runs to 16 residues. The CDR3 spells CSARTLGRLSKNIQYF. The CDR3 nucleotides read TGCAGTGCTAGAACCCTCGGAAGACTTAGTAAAAACATTCAGTACTTC.

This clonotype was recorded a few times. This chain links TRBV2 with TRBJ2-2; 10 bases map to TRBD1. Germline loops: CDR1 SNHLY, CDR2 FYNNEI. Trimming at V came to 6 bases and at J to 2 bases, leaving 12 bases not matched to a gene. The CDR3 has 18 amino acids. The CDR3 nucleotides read TGTGCCAGCAGCGGCGGGACAGGGGTCCGACGAAACACCGGGGAGCTGTTTTTT. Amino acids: CASSGGTGVRRNTGELFF.

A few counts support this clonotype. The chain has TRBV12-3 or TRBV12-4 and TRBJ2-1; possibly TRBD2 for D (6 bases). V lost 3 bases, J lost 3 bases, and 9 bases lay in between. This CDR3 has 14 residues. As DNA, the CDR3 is TGTGCCAGCAGTTTCGACGGGGGCTACAATGAGCAGTTCTTC. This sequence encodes CASSFDGGYNEQFF.